This T cell receptor (beta chain) derives from a study of blood T cell repertoires in COVID-19. Overall study context: Sources were T cells, B-cell-depleted T cells, or PBMCs; the material itself was cDNA or gDNA.

Original analysis: By means of reference gene primer amplification, nucleated cell counts were estimated. Sequencing used immunoSEQ multiplex PCR; TCRdb keeps in-frame clones, though not all of them. V and J calls plus clone size are reproduced from that table; the DNA served to infer D and trimming. The sample has some 130,000 clones; more than 70% are singletons. Germline CDR1 and CDR2: LGHDT and YNNKEL (reference sequence). The V end lost 3 bases, the J end lost 6 bases, and 11 bases lay between the germline ends. CDR3 length equals 13 residues. The TCR sequence derives from a man aged 65 to 79 with acute or convalescent COVID-19. The specimen was peripheral blood. The J gene is TRBJ1-1, the V gene TRBV3-1 (or the pseudogene TRBV3-2); possible D gene TRBD1, 6 bases. This CDR3 reads CASSHGGRAEAFF. Written as DNA, the CDR3 is TGTGCCAGCAGCCATGGGGGCCGGGCTGAAGCTTTCTTT.